Sequencing of this TCR beta chain was carried out in a study of PD-L1 blockade in urothelial cancer. The overall study: Blood samples had a median of roughly 140,000 T cells.

Profiled with immunoSEQ multiplex PCR; TCRdb holds only in-frame clones, not every one. The table shows 83,000 or so clones, with approximately 82% occurring only once. The CDR3 has 14 residues. V shed 6 bases and J shed 7 bases, with 15 bases lying between them. CDR1 LNHDA and CDR2 SQIVND come from the germline V gene (reference sequence). Documented time point: peripheral blood 6 weeks after treatment start. Diagnoses among patients were locally advanced or metastatic urothelial carcinoma. The chain carries TRBV19 and TRBJ2-2; a possible D gene is TRBD2 (7 bases). The sequenced sample was PBMCs, obtained around atezolizumab (anti-PD-L1) treatment. This TCR derives from a man aged 65-85 years with urothelial cancer. In DNA form, the CDR3 reads TGTGCCAGTAGGCCGGGGGGCGTGGACGGGGAGCTGTTTTTT. Residues: CASRPGGVDGELFF.